Each of the 24 T cell receptor beta chains below was sequenced from the same sample in a study of OX40 agonist ivuxolimab in advanced cancers. Repertoires were generated with immunoSEQ multiplex PCR, while TCRdb's copy carries only in-frame clones and drops some. Among about 150,000 clones listed, 90% to 95% were seen once. Sequencing was performed on CD4+ or CD8+ T cells sorted from blood, taken in a trial of the OX40 agonist ivuxolimab. The receptors originated from an adult with an advanced solid tumor such as melanoma, head and neck, liver or kidney cancer.

The genes are TRBV18 and TRBJ1-1; 8 nucleotides match TRBD1. Germline V CDR1 and CDR2: KGHSH, LQKENI. J gave up 3 bases and V 3 bases, and 6 bases lay outside the gene matches. The CDR3 has 15 amino acids. The CDR3 coding sequence is TGTGCCAGCTCACCCTCAGGGGGCGGGTACACTGAAGCTTTCTTT. This codes for CASSPSGGGYTEAFF.

The sample holds one count of this clone. The chain joins TRBV5-1 to TRBJ2-6, with D perhaps TRBD1 or TRBD2 (5 bases each). The CDR3 length is 16 residues. V was clipped by 6 bases and J by 4 bases, with 17 bases between them. Looked up from germline, CDR1 is SGHRS and CDR2 is YFSETQ. The CDR3, as DNA: TGCGCCAGCATCCCCGGGACCTCAACAGGGGCCAACGTCCTGACTTTC. Protein: CASIPGTSTGANVLTF.

V and J are TRBV11-2 and TRBJ2-7; D gene ambiguous. CDR1 and CDR2 from the germline V gene are SGHAT and FQNNGV. The CDR3 sequence is 12 residues long. The V end lost 4 bases, the J end lost 4 bases, and 8 bases lay between the germline ends. Here the CDR3 reads CASSSEGYEQYF. CDR3 bases: TGTGCCAGCAGCTCGGAAGGATACGAGCAGTACTTC.

This clone was seen a handful of times. The chain combines TRBV7-3 with TRBJ2-2, with D hard to call. There are 15 residues in the CDR3. With 5 bases removed from V and 0 bases from J, the gap between germline ends came to 10 bases. Germline CDR1 is SGHTA and CDR2 is FQGTGA. The CDR3 sequence is CASSPLYSNTGELFF. The CDR3 bases are TGTGCCAGCAGCCCCCTTTACTCGAACACCGGGGAGCTGTTTTTT.

The rearrangement uses TRBV27 and TRBJ2-7; D is possibly TRBD2 (5 bases). Germline lookup yields CDR1 MNHEY and CDR2 SMNVEV (reference sequence). CDR3 size: 15 residues. V was trimmed by 8 bases and J by 0 bases, leaving 17 bases between them. The CDR3 nucleotides read TGTGCCAGCCGCAAAGAGACACGGGGCTCCTACGAGCAGTACTTC. It yields the protein CASRKETRGSYEQYF.

The chain combines TRBV11-2 with TRBJ1-1; the D is unclear. The CDR3 has 14 amino acids. The V end was cut by 0 bases, the J end by 6 bases, with 11 bases between. In germline, CDR1 is SGHAT, CDR2 FQNNGV. As DNA, the CDR3 is TGTGCCAGCAGCTTAGAAAGTTGGCAACCTGAAGCTTTCTTT. Protein sequence: CASSLESWQPEAFF.

V gene TRBV7-2 combines with J gene TRBJ2-7; 7 bases align to TRBD2. This CDR3 spans 15 amino acids. Germline CDR1 is SGHTA and CDR2 is FQGNSA. The V gene end was trimmed by 1 base and the J gene end by 2 bases; junction bases not matched to a gene: 5. The CDR3: CASSLGGGPTYEQYF. The DNA of the CDR3 is TGTGCCAGCAGCTTAGGGGGGGGTCCCACCTACGAGCAGTACTTC.

V is TRBV11-3 and J is TRBJ2-1; 8 nucleotides agree with TRBD2. The J segment lost 5 bases and the V segment lost 5 bases, leaving 8 bases of the junction unmatched. Germline CDR1 and CDR2: SGHNT and YENEEA. The CDR3 has 15 amino acids. The CDR3, as DNA: TGTGCCAGCAGCCCCCGGGGGGGGCCGAACAATGAGCAGTTCTTC. Amino acids: CASSPRGGPNNEQFF.

The chain has TRBV6-5 and TRBJ2-7; D remains unclear. Germline CDR1 and CDR2: MNHEY and SVGAGI. This CDR3 is 15 amino acids long. The V end was cut by 0 bases, the J end by 2 bases, with 11 bases between. CDR3 residues: CASSYSQTPPYEQYF. The CDR3, as DNA: TGTGCCAGCAGTTACTCCCAGACCCCACCCTACGAGCAGTACTTC.

The CDR3 is CASIRDVDEGGYTF. The CDR3 region has the DNA TGTGCCAGCATTCGGGACGTGGACGAGGGCGGCTACACCTTC. V and J are TRBV6-5 and TRBJ1-2, with TRBD1 as a possible D gene (5 bases). The CDR3 consists of 14 residues. The germline CDR1 and CDR2 sequences are MNHEY and SVGAGI. The V end was cut by 7 bases, the J end by 8 bases, with 20 bases between.

The chain uses TRBV28 and TRBJ1-4; 7 bases agree with TRBD1. Per germline, CDR1 MDHEN and CDR2 SYDVKM. Trimming at V came to 6 bases and at J to 5 bases, leaving 6 bases not matched to a gene. CDR3 length: 14 residues. The CDR3 bases are TGTGCCAGCAGACCACAGGGGTCAAATGAAAAACTGTTTTTT. Its translation: CASRPQGSNEKLFF.

This chain uses TRBV6-1 with TRBJ1-1; no definite D call. Germline V gene lookup returns CDR1 MNHNS and CDR2 SASEGT. This CDR3 contains 14 residues. V lost 0 bases, J lost 4 bases, and 9 bases lay in between. CDR3 sequence: CASSEALVPTEAFF. The CDR3 nucleotides are TGTGCCAGCAGTGAAGCGCTCGTCCCCACTGAAGCTTTCTTT.

J is TRBJ2-6 and V is TRBV9; D is unresolved. Trimming cost V 0 bases and J 0 bases, with 7 bases left between them. Germline CDR1 SGDLS, CDR2 YYNGEE. The CDR3 is 16 residues long. CDR3 protein: CASSVAVFSGANVLTF. CDR3 nucleotides: TGTGCCAGCAGCGTAGCGGTATTCTCTGGGGCCAACGTCCTGACTTTC.

The chain uses TRBV10-3 and TRBJ2-7, with 10 nucleotides matching TRBD1. Germline trimming cut 4 bases from V and 5 bases from J; bases unmatched to any gene: 8. CDR3 length: 15 residues. Germline CDR1 reads ENHRY; CDR2 reads SYGVKD. The CDR3 region has the DNA TGTGCCATCAGTGGGCGGGGGACAGGGGTGGACGAGCAGTACTTC. Translation: CAISGRGTGVDEQYF.

The V call is TRBV11-2, the J call TRBJ1-2, with a possible D match to TRBD1 (5 bases). The germline V gene encodes CDR1 SGHAT and CDR2 FQNNGV. V lost 3 bases, J lost 4 bases, and 21 bases lay in between. The CDR3 sequence is 17 residues long. The CDR3 coding sequence is TGTGCCAGCAGCTTTAGAGGGGTTCAGGGAGGGCCCTATGGCTACACCTTC. It codes for CASSFRGVQGGPYGYTF.

The gene calls are TRBV4-1 and TRBJ1-3, with D possibly TRBD1 on 5 matching bases. Trimming cost V 5 bases and J 1 base, with 15 bases left between them. Per the germline V gene, CDR1 is MGHRA and CDR2 is YSYEKL. The length of the CDR3 is 16 residues. The CDR3 region is CASSVPSRGSGNTIYF. The CDR3 region has the DNA TGCGCCAGCAGCGTACCTTCCCGGGGGTCTGGAAACACCATATATTTT.

J is TRBJ2-2 and V is TRBV7-6; the D is unclear. Germline CDR1 and CDR2: SGHVS and FNYEAQ. The length of the CDR3 is 13 residues. V lost 5 bases to trimming and J lost 6 bases, with 10 bases between them. The CDR3 bases are TGTGCCAGCAGCCGGTCCAGTCCCGGGGAGCTGTTTTTT. It is translated as CASSRSSPGELFF.

This chain links TRBV28 with TRBJ2-7, with TRBD2 matching over 11 bases. Germline CDR1 and CDR2: MDHEN and SYDVKM. The CDR3 is 15 residues long. The V segment lost 8 bases and the J segment 7 bases; nucleotides outside the gene matches: 13. This chain's CDR3 is CASLPSLAGVGEQYF. The CDR3 nucleotides read TGTGCCAGCCTACCCTCACTAGCGGGAGTGGGGGAGCAGTACTTC.

V gene TRBV5-1 combines with J gene TRBJ2-5, with 10 bases fitting TRBD2. The germline V gene encodes CDR1 SGHRS and CDR2 YFSETQ. Trimming took 0 bases from V and 2 from J; bases not matched to a gene: 4. There are 16 residues in the CDR3. CDR3 residues: CASSLEPSGGQETQYF. The CDR3 DNA sequence: TGCGCCAGCAGCTTGGAGCCTAGCGGGGGACAAGAGACCCAGTACTTC.

V is TRBV14 and J is TRBJ1-1; the D gene is possibly TRBD1 (5 bases). Trimming pared 2 bases from V and 5 bases from J, leaving 12 bases between. This CDR3 is built from 14 residues. Germline lookup yields CDR1 SGHDN and CDR2 FVKESK. CDR3 sequence: CASSQLGGGTEAFF. CDR3 sequence (DNA): TGTGCCAGCAGCCAACTTGGGGGGGGGACTGAAGCTTTCTTT.

The chain uses TRBV2 and TRBJ2-6; D is ambiguous. The CDR3 loop spans 13 amino acids. CDR1 and CDR2 (germline): SNHLY, FYNNEI. V was shortened by 8 bases and J by 0 bases, with 5 bases between the two germline ends. CDR3 in amino acids: CASGASGANVLTF. The CDR3 region has the DNA TGTGCCAGCGGAGCCTCTGGGGCCAACGTCCTGACTTTC.

V is TRBV19 and J is TRBJ1-5; tentative D call: TRBD1 (6 bases). Germline V gene sequence: CDR1 LNHDA, CDR2 SQIVND (reference sequence). The germline V and J ends were trimmed by 3 bases and 6 bases, with 12 bases remaining between them. The CDR3 has 14 residues. The CDR3 nucleotides are TGTGCCAGTAGTATCAGGGGCCGGGTTCAGCCCCAGCATTTT. Translating gives CASSIRGRVQPQHF.

The chain employs TRBV7-7 and TRBJ2-1; no firm D call. Germline V lookup: CDR1 SSHAT, CDR2 FNYEAQ (reference sequence). This CDR3 has 13 residues. Between the trimmed V and J ends, which lost 1 base and 0 bases, there was a span of 1 base. The CDR3 region has the DNA TGTGCCAGCAGCTTAGGCTCCTACAATGAGCAGTTCTTC. Translation gives CASSLGSYNEQFF.

The rearrangement links TRBV7-2 to TRBJ2-7; either TRBD1 or TRBD2 may fit D (6 bases each). This CDR3 comprises 15 residues. Germline loops: CDR1 SGHTA, CDR2 FQGNSA. V lost 3 bases, J lost 0 bases, and 12 bases lay in between. The CDR3 nucleotides are TGTGCCAGCAGCTTCAACGGGGGCAGCTCCTACGAGCAGTACTTC. Its protein is CASSFNGGSSYEQYF.